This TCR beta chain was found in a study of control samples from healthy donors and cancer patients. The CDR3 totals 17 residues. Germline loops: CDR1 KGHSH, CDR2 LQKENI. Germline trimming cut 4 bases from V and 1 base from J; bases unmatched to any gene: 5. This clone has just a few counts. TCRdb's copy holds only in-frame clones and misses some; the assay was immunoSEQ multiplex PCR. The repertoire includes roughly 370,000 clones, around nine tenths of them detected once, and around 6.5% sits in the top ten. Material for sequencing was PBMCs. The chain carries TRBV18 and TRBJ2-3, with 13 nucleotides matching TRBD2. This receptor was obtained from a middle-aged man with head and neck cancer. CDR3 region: CASSRLAGGGGTDTQYF. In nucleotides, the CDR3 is TGTGCCAGCTCACGACTAGCGGGAGGCGGGGGCACAGATACGCAGTATTTT.